A single sample is the source of the 17 T cell receptor beta chains below, sequenced in a study of graft-versus-host responses after intestinal transplantation. Clones were sequenced by immunoSEQ multiplex PCR, and TCRdb holds only the in-frame ones, with some missing. The sample shows tens of thousands of clones, around 94% of them seen only once. The sequences come from PBMCs, collected 16 days after intestinal transplant. The receptor source for this set is a human patient who received an intestinal transplant, so some T cells may come from the graft donor.

The CDR3 region has the DNA TGCAGTGCTAGAGGTTACAATGAGCAGTTCTTC. It codes for CSARGYNEQFF. The chain uses TRBV20-1 and TRBJ2-1; D not certain. The CDR3 runs to 11 residues. Germline V CDR1 and CDR2: DFQATT, SNEGSKA (reference sequence). V lost 1 base and J 4 bases, leaving 2 bases between the germline ends.

The chain uses TRBV30 and TRBJ1-3; D not certain. The V gene's germline CDR1 is GTSNPN and CDR2 SVGIG (reference sequence). CDR3 size: 13 residues. V was clipped by 5 bases and J by 3 bases, with 11 bases between them. CDR3 sequence: CAWWRLSGNTIYF. CDR3 coding DNA: TGTGCCTGGTGGAGGTTAAGTGGAAACACCATATATTTT.

The chain has TRBV7-3 and TRBJ2-2; D gene unclear. The V and J ends lost 2 bases and 6 bases respectively, with 16 bases between them. The CDR3 has 16 residues. Germline assignment: CDR1 SGHTA and CDR2 FQGTGA. The CDR3 DNA sequence: TGTGCCAGCAGCTTAGGTTGGGCGAAGTCGGCCGGGGAGCTGTTTTTT. Amino acid sequence: CASSLGWAKSAGELFF.

CDR3 nucleotides: TGCGCCAGCAGCCAAGAAGTGGGCCGGGGGGACAATCAGCCCCAGCATTTT. Protein sequence: CASSQEVGRGDNQPQHF. The gene calls are TRBV4-1 and TRBJ1-5; perhaps TRBD1 as D (5 bases). The CDR3 sequence is 17 residues long. The V gene lost 0 bases and the J gene lost 3 bases, with 15 bases spanning the gap. Germline V lookup: CDR1 MGHRA, CDR2 YSYEKL.

The J gene is TRBJ2-5, the V gene TRBV5-4; 7 bases are shared with TRBD1. The DNA matches TRBJ2-7 better at its end, which makes the J call doubtful. The CDR3 contains 14 residues. Germline V CDR1 and CDR2: SGHNT, YYREEE (reference sequence). DNA for the CDR3: TGTGCCAGCAGCTTCGCAGGGGGATTAAGCGAGCAGTACTTC. Its translation: CASSFAGGLSEQYF.

In its sample, this clone was seen once. This chain uses TRBV7-2 with TRBJ2-2, with 7 bases identical to TRBD1. This CDR3 comprises 17 residues. Trimming took 2 bases from V and 7 from J; bases not matched to a gene: 13. CDR1 and CDR2 (germline): SGHTA, FQGNSA. CDR3 bases: TGTGCCAGCAGCTTAACCTGGGCAGGGGGTATGGTCGGGGAGCTGTTTTTT. Protein product: CASSLTWAGGMVGELFF.

This chain links TRBV6-5 with TRBJ2-5, with 7 positions matching TRBD1. CDR1 is MNHEY and CDR2 is SVGAGI in the germline V gene. The CDR3 covers 14 residues. Trimming took 4 bases from V and 3 from J; bases not matched to a gene: 5. CDR3 sequence reads: CASSFDRVEETQYF. CDR3 coding DNA: TGTGCCAGCAGTTTCGACAGGGTCGAAGAGACCCAGTACTTC.

This clone has a single count. The V call is TRBV7-9, the J call TRBJ1-2; D unresolved. Germline V lookup: CDR1 SEHNR, CDR2 FQNEAQ (reference sequence). V lost 6 bases and J lost 3, with 11 bases in between. CDR3 length: 13 residues. The CDR3 DNA reads TGTGCCAGCAGAAAAGGGCAGTACTATGGCTACACCTTC. It translates to CASRKGQYYGYTF.

V usage is TRBV4-3 and J usage is TRBJ2-7, with TRBD1 matching over 9 bases. This CDR3 is 15 amino acids long. Germline V gives CDR1 LGHNA, CDR2 YSLEER. V shed 1 base, J shed 3 bases, and the junction held 4 bases outside the gene matches. CDR3 DNA sequence: TGCGCCAGCAGCCAAGTAGGGACAGGGTTCTACGAGCAGTACTTC. Amino acids: CASSQVGTGFYEQYF.

The chain links TRBV7-2 to TRBJ2-1, with unresolved D. The CDR3 contains 14 residues. V was shortened by 1 base and J by 4 bases, with 8 bases between the two germline ends. Germline CDR1 reads SGHTA; CDR2 reads FQGNSA. DNA of the CDR3: TGTGCCAGCAGCTTAGACCCGAATTACAATGAGCAGTTCTTC. It codes for CASSLDPNYNEQFF.

In this sample, this clone turned up a few times. The chain joins TRBV4-3 to TRBJ2-7, with a weak D call TRBD1 (5 bases). The germline CDR1 and CDR2 sequences are LGHNA and YSLEER. This CDR3 is built from 13 residues. The V gene lost 2 bases and the J gene lost 3 bases, with 8 bases spanning the gap. CDR3 region: CASSQLGDYEQYF. The CDR3 coding sequence is TGCGCCAGCAGCCAACTAGGGGACTACGAGCAGTACTTC.

This clone has only one observation. The chain joins TRBV28 to TRBJ1-1, with TRBD1 matching 7 bases. This CDR3 spans 15 amino acids. CDR1 is MDHEN and CDR2 is SYDVKM in the germline V gene. The trim removed 6 bases at V and 0 bases at J, leaving 7 bases unmatched. The CDR3 loop reads CASSLGQAMNTEAFF. The CDR3 DNA follows: TGTGCCAGCAGCCTTGGACAGGCCATGAACACTGAAGCTTTCTTT.

The CDR3 here is CASSLAGTPTGELFF. Here the CDR3 DNA reads TGTGCCAGCAGCTTGGCCGGGACTCCCACCGGGGAGCTGTTTTTT. The chain combines TRBV5-4 with TRBJ2-2; D might be TRBD2 (6 bases). Germline CDR1 and CDR2: SGHNT and YYREEE (reference sequence). V lost 0 bases and J 4 bases, leaving 10 bases between the germline ends. The CDR3 spans 15 residues.

The V gene is TRBV6-5, the J gene TRBJ1-2; 7 nucleotides line up with TRBD1. The length of the CDR3 is 11 residues. V shed 5 bases, J shed 8 bases, and the junction held 2 bases outside the gene matches. Germline CDR1 MNHEY, CDR2 SVGAGI. The CDR3 is CASSRQGGYTF. The CDR3 DNA follows: TGTGCCAGCAGTCGACAGGGCGGCTACACCTTC.

The V and J genes are TRBV14 and TRBJ1-2; D gene unclear. The length of the CDR3 is 13 residues. V shed 0 bases and J shed 3 bases, with 5 bases lying between them. The germline V gene encodes CDR1 SGHDN and CDR2 FVKESK. CDR3 protein: CASSQDLDYGYTF. For the CDR3, the DNA is TGTGCCAGCAGCCAAGACCTGGACTATGGCTACACCTTC.

The genes are TRBV6-4 and TRBJ2-1; 8 nucleotides match TRBD2. The junction had 5 bases not matched to a gene; V was cut back by 0 bases and J by 7 bases. Germline V gives CDR1 MRHNA, CDR2 SNTAGT. The CDR3 covers 15 residues. CDR3 sequence: CASSDSTGGRNEQFF. CDR3 DNA sequence: TGTGCCAGCAGTGACTCAACTGGCGGGAGGAATGAGCAGTTCTTC.

CDR3 nucleotide sequence: TGTGCCATCAGGGTAGCAGGAGAAGCTTTCTTT. Its translation is CAIRVAGEAFF. The rearrangement links TRBV10-3 to TRBJ1-1; D remains unclear. Trimming left V 6 bases short and J 8 bases short, with 10 bases between. Germline V gene sequence: CDR1 ENHRY, CDR2 SYGVKD. The CDR3 is made up of 11 amino acids.